This TCR beta chain was retrieved from a study of T cell changes during pregnancy in multiple sclerosis. There are 15 residues in the CDR3. The germline gives CDR1 LNHDA, CDR2 SQIVND (reference sequence). The trim removed 2 bases at V and 1 base at J, leaving 2 bases unmatched. The protocol was immunoSEQ multiplex PCR, while the TCRdb copy is restricted to in-frame clones and leaves out a portion. The sample lists roughly 70,000 clones; about 88% were seen once. This TCR was recovered from a female donor with multiple sclerosis, enrolled in a pregnancy study. The J gene is TRBJ1-1, the V gene TRBV19, with 9 bases fitting TRBD1. The sequencing here drew on peripheral blood, taken before pregnancy. CDR3 sequence (DNA): TGTGCCAGTAGTATAATGGGACAGGGGAACACTGAAGCTTTCTTT. Residues: CASSIMGQGNTEAFF.